This entry describes one T cell receptor (beta chain). Antigen: not known. Libraries were prepared by immunoSEQ multiplex PCR; TCRdb keeps only in-frame clonotypes and omits some of them. Seen here are approximately 100,000 clones, about 87% observed once, and the top ten hold around 8.3%. During the collection period, no donor immune events like infections were recorded. This specimen belongs to a study of identifying expanded T cells in peripheral blood. General study results and limits: Clone count variance between roughly 2-week samples rose with total template count. About 1.3 clones differed between technical replicates, versus around 15 and 18 over time.

This CDR3 region has 15 residues. The trim removed 4 bases at V and 4 bases at J, leaving 8 bases unmatched. Germline lookup yields CDR1 SNHLY and CDR2 FYNNEI. The chain has TRBV2 and TRBJ2-7, with 9 bases that match TRBD1. The material sequenced was blood. The sequence was collected from a person between 18 and 69 years old in good health. The chain's CDR3 is CASSAGGQGTYEQYF. The CDR3 coding sequence is TGTGCCAGCAGTGCGGGGGGACAGGGAACTTACGAGCAGTACTTC.